This T cell receptor (beta chain) comes out of a study of blood T cell repertoires in COVID-19. Using immunoSEQ multiplex PCR, the repertoire was profiled, and TCRdb retains in-frame clones only, with some absent. The sample has a few hundred thousand clones, more than 70% seen once. This clone was seen only once. The sequenced sample consisted of peripheral blood. The TCR originated in a woman between 50 and 59 years old with acute or convalescent COVID-19.

Written as DNA, the CDR3 is TGTGCCAGCAGCTACGACAGATACAACAATGAGCAGTTCTTC. This codes for CASSYDRYNNEQFF. This rearrangement joins TRBV11-2 to TRBJ2-1; TRBD1 might be the D (5 bases). Germline assignment: CDR1 SGHAT and CDR2 FQNNGV. Trimming pared 4 bases from V and 5 bases from J, leaving 12 bases between. The CDR3 runs 14 residues.